This T cell receptor (beta chain) derives from a study of vaccination effects on CD4 cells after COVID-19. Notes on the study in general: Marked clonal contraction was seen in infection- and vaccine-induced clones late after vaccination.

Having been cultured for around ten days, the cells underwent CD4+ T cell isolation. Participants each got two BNT162b2 or mRNA-1273 vaccine doses. CDR1 is MNHEY and CDR2 is SVGAGI in the germline V gene. The CDR3 sequence is 14 residues long. Trimming took 9 bases from V and 1 from J; bases not matched to a gene: 6. Concerning this clone itself: Antigen unknown.

TCRdb's table, derived via immunoSEQ multiplex PCR, lists solely in-frame clones and lacks some. This sample carries 60,000 to 80,000 clones, 74% of them seen once, and the ten largest clones take 2% to 2.5%. This material consisted of CD4+ T cells from PBMCs cultured without peptide, taken after COVID-19 vaccination. This sequence was found in a human donor who received a COVID-19 vaccine. V and J are TRBV6-5 and TRBJ2-3; TRBD2 agrees at 8 bases. CDR3 protein: CASSGRGGTDTQYF. CDR3 coding DNA: TGTGCCAGTTCGGGGCGGGGGGGCACAGATACGCAGTATTTT.